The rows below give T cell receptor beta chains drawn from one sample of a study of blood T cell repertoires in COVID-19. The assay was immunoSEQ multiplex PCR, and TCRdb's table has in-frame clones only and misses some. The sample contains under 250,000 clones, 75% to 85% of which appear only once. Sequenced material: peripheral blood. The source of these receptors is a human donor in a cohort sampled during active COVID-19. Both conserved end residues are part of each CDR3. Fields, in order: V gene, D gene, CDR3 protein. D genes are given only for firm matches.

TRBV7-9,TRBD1,CASSLPLLDRGFMFF
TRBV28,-,CASGTAGSYNEQFF
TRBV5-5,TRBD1,CASSWGQGYEQYF
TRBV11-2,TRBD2,CASSPGGTSGGDYNEQFF
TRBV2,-,CASSETGLALTPLHF
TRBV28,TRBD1,CASSLLQGANQPQHF
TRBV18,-,CASSPDLGAGYGYTF
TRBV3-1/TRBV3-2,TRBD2,CASSQGGLAGRYEQYF
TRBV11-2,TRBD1,CASSWDRVGNTEAFF
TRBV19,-,CASSRAPTYEQYF
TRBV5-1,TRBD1,CASSPSGGSDTQYF
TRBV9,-,CASSALSINGELFF
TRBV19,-,CASSYYNEQFF
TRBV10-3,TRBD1,CAISPTQGANRREQYF
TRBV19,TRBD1,CASSIISPGQGANYGYTF
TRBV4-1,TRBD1,CASSPRQGVHEQYF
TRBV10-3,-,CAIRVTGSTDTQYF
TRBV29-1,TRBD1,CSVTQGAFSNYGYTF
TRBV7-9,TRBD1,CASSQPPGQWKAEAFF
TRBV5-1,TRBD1,CASSRTGERGQETQYF
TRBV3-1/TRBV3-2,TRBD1,CASSQETGINSPLHF
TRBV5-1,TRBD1,CASSEQGNYGYTF
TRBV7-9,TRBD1,CASSPTGGWNIQYF
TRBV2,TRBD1,CASHRQGPGELFF
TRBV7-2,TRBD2,CASSLAGGSYEQYF
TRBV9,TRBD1,CASSAQGNADTQYF
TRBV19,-,CASSIEWGAEAFF
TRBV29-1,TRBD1,CAVESRGRMDGELFF
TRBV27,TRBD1,CASSFRDSRSGYTF
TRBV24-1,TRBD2,CATSDPGLVGNEQFF
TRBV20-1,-,CSASPMAEQYF
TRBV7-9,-,CATGEDYGYTF
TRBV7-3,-,CASSVMSHRVPETQYF
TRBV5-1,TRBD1,CASSFGTGDGTGELFF
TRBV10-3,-,CAISTPDSQETQYF
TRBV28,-,CASSLLGGFQETQYF
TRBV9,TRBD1,CASSWDRGLGGYTF